These T cell receptor beta chains were read from a single sample in a study of T cells after yellow fever vaccination. A single record per CDR3 protein comes from TCRdb applying MiXCR to the 5' RACE reads. The data hold 170,000 or so distinct CDR3 sequences, with roughly 6.2% observed a single time. This material consisted of CD4+ T cells sorted from PBMCs, taken on the day of the first yellow fever vaccination. These receptors were obtained from a man younger than 35 who received the YFV17D yellow fever vaccine. Both conserved end residues are part of each CDR3. A D gene is named only where the DNA matches it firmly. Not all rows give a size; the values are once, few, many and, for expanded clones, a class.

v_gene	abundance	d_gene	j_gene	CDR3nt	CDR3aa
TRBV10-3	few	NA	TRBJ2-2	TGTGCCATCAGTGAGCACCGGATTGTTGAGACCGGGGAGCTGTTTTTT	CAISEHRIVETGELFF
TRBV5-1	many	NA	TRBJ1-6	TGCGCCAGCAGCCCTCCGGAGGGTAATTCACCCCTCCACTTT	CASSPPEGNSPLHF
TRBV4-3	many	NA	TRBJ2-5	TGCGCCAGCAGCCAAGAAGGTGGTGGCAGGGCTCAAGAGACCCAGTACTTC	CASSQEGGGRAQETQYF
TRBV6-5	NA	NA	TRBJ2-1	TGTGCCAGCAGTTACGGAGGGGCCCTCCTCTACAATGAGCAGTTCTTC	CASSYGGALLYNEQFF
TRBV20-1	many	NA	TRBJ2-4	TGCAGTGCTAGAAGGGGACCCAAAAACATTCAGTACTTC	CSARRGPKNIQYF
TRBV7-9	few	NA	TRBJ1-3	TGTGCCAGCAGCTTCGGTCCTGGAAACACCATATATTTT	CASSFGPGNTIYF
TRBV7-2	few	NA	TRBJ2-3	TGTGCCAGCAGCTTATTCGGACAGCAATCGGATACGCAGTATTTT	CASSLFGQQSDTQYF
TRBV5-1	NA	TRBD1	TRBJ2-6	TGCGCCAGCTACTTCGGACAGGGTATCGCTGGGGCCAACGTCCTGACTTTC	CASYFGQGIAGANVLTF
TRBV9	NA	NA	TRBJ1-3	TGTGCCAGCAGCGTCATGGGGGCACTTGGAAACACCATATATTTT	CASSVMGALGNTIYF
TRBV20-1	few	TRBD1	TRBJ1-5	TGCAGTGCTAGAGAGTGGGACAGGGGCAATCAGCCCCAGCATTTT	CSAREWDRGNQPQHF
TRBV19	few	NA	TRBJ1-1	TGTGCCAGTACCCAGGGAGGTACTGAAGCTTTCTTT	CASTQGGTEAFF
TRBV5-4	few	NA	TRBJ2-5	TGTGCCAGCAGCTTGCGGGTGGGGGAGACCCAGTACTTC	CASSLRVGETQYF
TRBV5-1	NA	TRBD1	TRBJ1-1	TGCGCCAGCAGCTTGGTATCAGGGGGCGCCTCTGAAGCTTTCTTT	CASSLVSGGASEAFF
TRBV5-1	few	NA	TRBJ1-2	TGCGCCAGCAGGTCTGACACGAGCTATGGCTACACCTTC	CASRSDTSYGYTF
TRBV12-3/TRBV12-4	NA	NA	TRBJ2-3	TGTGCCAGCAGCCCCGCCTCCTATACGCAGTATTTT	CASSPASYTQYF
TRBV21-1	few	NA	TRBJ2-2	TGTGCCGGGCAGGGGGGCACCGGGGAGCTGTTTTTT	CAGQGGTGELFF
TRBV9	NA	NA	TRBJ1-6	TGTGCCAGCAGCGCAGCGACAAGGGGAGAATCACCCCTCCACTTT	CASSAATRGESPLHF
TRBV6-2/TRBV6-3	many	NA	TRBJ1-2	TGTGCCAGCAGTTTGACAGCTAACTATGGCTACACCTTC	CASSLTANYGYTF
TRBV28	NA	NA	TRBJ1-4	TGTGCCAGCAGTACCCCGGGGCAAGTGTTTTTT	CASSTPGQVFF
TRBV6-4	few	TRBD2	TRBJ2-2	TGTGCCAGCAGTAGACTCCGGGACTACCTCCTTAGTGCGAACACCGGGGAGCTGTTTTTT	CASSRLRDYLLSANTGELFF
TRBV18	few	NA	TRBJ2-3	TGTGCCAGCTCACCAGCTGCCCCCCCAGATACGCAGTATTTT	CASSPAAPPDTQYF
TRBV12-3/TRBV12-4	few	NA	TRBJ1-4	TGTGCCAGCAGTTTCACGTCAACTAATGAAAAACTGTTTTTT	CASSFTSTNEKLFF
TRBV5-1	many	NA	TRBJ2-3	TGCGCCAGCAGTCCCGGGGGCCTAAGCACAGATACGCAGTATTTT	CASSPGGLSTDTQYF
TRBV27	few	NA	TRBJ2-6	TGTGCCAGCAGTATCGGGGCCTACAGGTCTGGGGCCAACGTCCTGACTTTC	CASSIGAYRSGANVLTF
TRBV4-3	few	NA	TRBJ1-1	TGCGCCAGCAGCCGTAAGTCGAACACTGAAGCTTTCTTT	CASSRKSNTEAFF
TRBV12-3/TRBV12-4	many	NA	TRBJ1-1	TGTGCCAGCAGCTGGACAGCGAACACTGAAGCTTTCTTT	CASSWTANTEAFF
TRBV28	NA	TRBD1	TRBJ2-5	TGTGCCACCCGGGACAGGGGAGAGACCCAGTACTTC	CATRDRGETQYF
TRBV5-1	many	NA	TRBJ2-2	TGCGCCAGCAGCTTAGGCCAGGACACCGGGGAGCTGTTTTTT	CASSLGQDTGELFF
TRBV9	few	NA	TRBJ2-2	TGTGCCAGCAGCGTAGCTTCTGGGGGCGAGTACGGGGAGCTGTTTTTT	CASSVASGGEYGELFF
TRBV6-5	many	NA	TRBJ2-3	TGTGCCAGCAGTTACAAGAGAGGGGGGGCCACAGATACGCAGTATTTT	CASSYKRGGATDTQYF
TRBV29-1	many	NA	TRBJ1-2	TGCAGCGTTGAAGTGGGGCCTACTAACTATGGCTACACCTTC	CSVEVGPTNYGYTF
TRBV7-2	few	NA	TRBJ1-2	TGTGCCAGCAGCTTGGGCAGGGGAAATGGCTACACCTTC	CASSLGRGNGYTF
TRBV19	few	NA	TRBJ2-5	TGTGCCAGTACCCGGGGGAACTCCCAGTACCAAGAGACCCAGTACTTC	CASTRGNSQYQETQYF
TRBV9	many	NA	TRBJ1-3	TGTGCCAGCAGCGTAGGACGGCAGGGGAAAGCTGGAAACACCATATATTTT	CASSVGRQGKAGNTIYF
TRBV4-3	many	NA	TRBJ2-1	TGCGCCAGCAGCCAAGATCGGGTTCTAGCAATCCAGTTCTTC	CASSQDRVLAIQFF
TRBV10-1	few	NA	TRBJ1-4	TGCGCCACCTCGACCGGGACATCGGAAAAACTGTTTTTT	CATSTGTSEKLFF
TRBV7-2	few	NA	TRBJ2-5	TGTGCCAGCAGCTTTAAATGGGGACGGGAGACCCAGTACTTC	CASSFKWGRETQYF
TRBV6-5	few	TRBD1	TRBJ1-5	TGTGCCAGCAGAGGGACAGGAGGTCAGCCCCAGCATTTT	CASRGTGGQPQHF
TRBV24-1	many	NA	TRBJ2-1	TGTGCCACCAGTGATAACCCCGACAATGAGCAGTTCTTC	CATSDNPDNEQFF
TRBV12-3/TRBV12-4	NA	NA	TRBJ1-5	TGTGCCAGCACCCGAGGAGGGAATCAGCCCCAGCATTTT	CASTRGGNQPQHF
TRBV2	few	NA	TRBJ2-1	TGTGCCAGCAGTGCGGAGGGGCCAGGTTACGGTGAGCAGTTCTTC	CASSAEGPGYGEQFF
TRBV9	many	NA	TRBJ2-3	TGTGCCAGCGCCTCCCCTAGCGATACGCAGTATTTT	CASASPSDTQYF
TRBV5-1	many	NA	TRBJ1-5	TGCGCCAGCAGCCCCCGTGGGGATCCTTATCAGCCCCAGCATTTT	CASSPRGDPYQPQHF
TRBV3-1	few	NA	TRBJ1-1	TGTGCCAGCAGACGGTCATCCATGAACACTGAAGCTTTCTTT	CASRRSSMNTEAFF
TRBV29-1	many	NA	TRBJ1-1	TGCAGCGTTGAAGCGAACACTGAAGCTTTCTTT	CSVEANTEAFF
TRBV12-3/TRBV12-4	NA	NA	TRBJ2-6	TGTGCCATCTGTTCCCGGTGGATGGGGGGGCTCTCTGGGGCCAACGTCCTGACTTTC	CAICSRWMGGLSGANVLTF
TRBV6-5	few	TRBD1	TRBJ1-5	TGTGCCAGCAGACAAGACAGGGGAGGACAGCCCCAGCATTTT	CASRQDRGGQPQHF
TRBV20-1	few	TRBD1	TRBJ1-1	TGCAGTGTTCCGGGACAGGGAAGGACTGAAGCTTTCTTT	CSVPGQGRTEAFF
TRBV5-1	NA	TRBD1	TRBJ1-2	TGCGCCAGCAGCTTGGCCGGACAGGACTATGGCTACACCTTC	CASSLAGQDYGYTF
TRBV20-1	many	NA	TRBJ1-3	TGCAGTGCTAGGGAGTCTGGCGGTGGAAACACCATATATTTT	CSARESGGGNTIYF
TRBV5-1	NA	NA	TRBJ2-2	TGCGCCAGCAATCTTCAGGTACCGAACACCGGGGAGCTGTTTTTT	CASNLQVPNTGELFF
TRBV7-2	few	TRBD1	TRBJ1-5	TGTGCCAGCAGCCTCTCCGGGACAGGGGGTCGGCAGCCCCAGCATTTT	CASSLSGTGGRQPQHF
TRBV7-3	many	NA	TRBJ2-3	TGTGCCAGCAGCACACAAAGCGGTCCGGAGGGGCAGTATTTT	CASSTQSGPEGQYF
TRBV5-1	NA	NA	TRBJ1-1	TGCGCCAGCAATTGGGGCTGGATAACTCTCTTT	CASNWGWITLF
TRBV7-9	many	NA	TRBJ1-6	TGTGCCAGCAGCTCGGACAGAGATAATTCACCCCTCCACTTT	CASSSDRDNSPLHF